The 20 T cell receptor beta chains below were found in one sample sequenced in a study of shared clonotypes between healthy human individuals. The method was immunoSEQ multiplex PCR; TCRdb's version includes in-frame clones alone and lacks a portion of them. This sample carries approximately 2.3 million clones, more than 80% of them seen once, and the ten largest clones take around 0.4%. Sequencing was done on a sample of naive CD4+ T cells from PBMCs. As for subset: CD45RA+ positively selected. The receptors originated from a man aged 18 to 35 in good health. Some clones in this sample may be carry-over from other donors' samples.

This clone came up once. The CDR3 sequence is CASTRTSVGDTQYF. CDR3 sequence (DNA): TGTGCCAGCACCCGGACTAGCGTTGGAGATACGCAGTATTTT. The J gene is TRBJ2-3, the V gene TRBV6-5, with 9 bases aligning to TRBD2. The CDR3 is 14 amino acids. The germline CDR1 and CDR2 sequences are MNHEY and SVGAGI. V was clipped by 7 bases and J by 5 bases; unmatched bases: 7.

The CDR3 DNA reads TGTGCCAGCAGTTTTGCGCGGGGCTCCTACGAGCAGTACTTC. The encoded protein is CASSFARGSYEQYF. The chain has TRBV28 and TRBJ2-7, with D possibly TRBD2 on 6 matching bases. V lost 3 bases and J lost 0, with 9 bases in between. The CDR3 is 14 amino acids. Germline V lookup: CDR1 MDHEN, CDR2 SYDVKM.

The chain is built from TRBV6-4 and TRBJ2-3; weak D call: TRBD1 (6 bases). The CDR3 is made up of 15 amino acids. Trimming left V 4 bases short and J 2 bases short, with 13 bases between. Germline loops: CDR1 MRHNA, CDR2 SNTAGT. CDR3 residues: CASSVWGRDTDTQYF. The CDR3, as DNA: TGTGCCAGCAGTGTGTGGGGGCGTGACACAGATACGCAGTATTTT.

The genes are TRBV6-1 and TRBJ2-5; D possibly corresponds to TRBD1 (6 bases). Looked up from germline, CDR1 is MNHNS and CDR2 is SASEGT. The CDR3 covers 15 residues. Trimming left V 4 bases short and J 6 bases short, with 18 bases between. Written as DNA, the CDR3 is TGTGCCAGCAGTGTCGGGGCAGGGGAAGGAAAGACCCAGTACTTC. This codes for CASSVGAGEGKTQYF.

The rearrangement joins TRBV13 to TRBJ2-3; D uncertain. V lost 3 bases and J 2 bases, leaving 0 bases between the germline ends. CDR3 length: 11 amino acids. From germline, CDR1 is PRHDT and CDR2 FYEKMQ (reference sequence). The CDR3 DNA sequence: TGTGCCAGCAGCTTCACAGATACGCAGTATTTT. It is translated as CASSFTDTQYF.

The chain combines TRBV5-4 with TRBJ2-1, with 9 bases lining up with TRBD2. The CDR3 has 16 residues. Germline V gives CDR1 SGHNT, CDR2 YYREEE (reference sequence). V was pared by 4 bases and J by 4 bases, with 9 bases of the junction left unmatched. The CDR3: CASSRSGGRVYNEQFF. As DNA, the CDR3 is TGTGCCAGCAGCCGGAGCGGGGGGCGGGTTTACAATGAGCAGTTCTTC.

This chain uses TRBV19 with TRBJ2-7; tentative D call: TRBD2 (5 bases). V lost 11 bases to trimming and J lost 3 bases, with 11 bases between them. The CDR3 sequence is 11 residues long. CDR1 and CDR2 (germline): LNHDA, SQIVND (reference sequence). The CDR3 bases are TGTGCCGGGTGGGCGGGCTACGAGCAGTACTTC. This codes for CAGWAGYEQYF.

With regard to this clone: The same CDR3 can be traced to other DNA sequences in this sample. V and J are TRBV19 and TRBJ2-3; the D is unclear. Looked up from germline, CDR1 is LNHDA and CDR2 is SQIVND (reference sequence). The CDR3 covers 13 residues. The V and J ends lost 1 base and 3 bases respectively, with 5 bases between them. The CDR3 nucleotides are TGTGCCAGTAGTATAGGGGTAACAGATACGCAGTATTTT. Protein: CASSIGVTDTQYF. Variable domain in full (rest from reference TRBV19 and TRBJ2-3): DGGITQSPKYLFRKEGQNVTLSCEQNLNHDAMYWYRQDPGQGLRLIYYSQIVNDFQKGDIAEGYSVSREKKESFPLTVTSAQKNPTAFYLCASSIGVTDTQYFGPGTRLTVL.

CDR3 bases: TGTGCCAGCAGTTACATGGGCGCCGAGCAGTACTTC. Translated, it gives CASSYMGAEQYF. This sequence joins TRBV6-6 and TRBJ2-7, with unresolved D. Between the trimmed V and J ends, which lost 2 bases and 6 bases, there was a span of 8 bases. Germline lookup yields CDR1 MNHNY and CDR2 SVGAGI (reference sequence). The CDR3 consists of 12 residues.

J is TRBJ2-1 and V is TRBV7-9; a possible D gene is TRBD1 (7 bases). CDR3 length equals 16 residues. CDR1 is SEHNR and CDR2 is FQNEAQ in the germline V gene (reference sequence). With 6 bases removed from V and 5 bases from J, the gap between germline ends came to 20 bases. The CDR3: CASRYQGGLDHNEQFF. DNA for the CDR3: TGTGCCAGCAGATATCAGGGGGGCCTGGACCACAATGAGCAGTTCTTC.

The CDR3 sequence: CAWSVGSSAGSDTQYF. The DNA of the CDR3 is TGTGCCTGGAGTGTAGGGTCCTCAGCGGGGTCCGATACGCAGTATTTT. The V call is TRBV30, the J call TRBJ2-3; 7 bases fit TRBD2. V shed 0 bases and J 6 bases; nucleotides not matched to a gene: 12. CDR1 is GTSNPN and CDR2 is SVGIG in the germline V gene (reference sequence). The CDR3 runs to 16 residues.

The rearrangement links TRBV6-6 to TRBJ2-7; D is uncertain. Deletions cut 5 bases from V and 6 bases from J, with 17 bases between. The germline gives CDR1 MNHNY, CDR2 SVGAGI (reference sequence). The CDR3 totals 14 residues. CDR3 sequence (DNA): TGTGCCAGCAGTCTAGACGGTGTTCTCATCGAGCAGTACTTC. This codes for CASSLDGVLIEQYF.

This rearrangement joins TRBV7-8 to TRBJ1-2, with 7 bases fitting TRBD1. The junction had 9 bases not matched to a gene; V was cut back by 1 base and J by 10 bases. CDR3 size: 14 residues. The V gene's germline CDR1 is SGHVS and CDR2 FQNEAQ. CDR3 DNA: TGTGCCAGCAGCTTAGGGGGACAGACAACTTACTACACCTTC. It codes for CASSLGGQTTYYTF.

This rearrangement joins TRBV5-1 to TRBJ2-3; 11 bases are shared with TRBD2. V trimming: 4 bases; J trimming: 5 bases; junction bases outside the gene matches: 9. CDR1 is SGHRS and CDR2 is YFSETQ in the germline V gene. This CDR3 spans 16 amino acids. The CDR3 region is CASSQPIGLAGDTQYF. In DNA, the CDR3 is TGCGCCAGCAGCCAACCAATTGGACTAGCGGGAGATACGCAGTATTTT.

J is TRBJ2-1 and V is TRBV15, with D maybe TRBD2 (5 bases). The CDR3 totals 14 residues. Looked up from germline, CDR1 is LNHNV and CDR2 is YYDKDF (reference sequence). V was pared by 0 bases and J by 8 bases, with 11 bases between. In DNA, the CDR3 is TGTGCCACCAGCAGAGAGGAAGGAGGCGATGAGCAGTTCTTC. Translating gives CATSREEGGDEQFF. Filled out from reference TRBV15 and TRBJ2-1, the complete variable domain reads DAMVIQNPRYQVTQFGKPVTLSCSQTLNHNVMYWYQQKSSQAPKLLFHYYDKDFNNEADTPDNFQSRRPNTSFCFLDIRSPGLGDTAMYLCATSREEGGDEQFFGPGTRLTVL.

In its sample, this clone was seen once. The chain combines TRBV7-9 with TRBJ2-7; D is possibly TRBD1 (5 bases). This CDR3 contains 14 residues. Germline V lookup: CDR1 SEHNR, CDR2 FQNEAQ (reference sequence). V was shortened by 3 bases and J by 0 bases, with 9 bases between the two germline ends. The CDR3 spells CASSFQGGSYEQYF. The CDR3 DNA reads TGTGCCAGCAGCTTCCAGGGTGGCTCCTACGAGCAGTACTTC.

The V call is TRBV19, the J call TRBJ1-5; a weak D match, TRBD1 (6 bases). CDR1 LNHDA and CDR2 SQIVND come from the germline V gene (reference sequence). The CDR3 sequence is 17 residues long. V was shortened by 7 bases and J by 0 bases, with 19 bases between the two germline ends. CDR3 sequence reads: CASMVPGGAYSNQPQHF. CDR3 nucleotides: TGTGCCAGTATGGTCCCGGGGGGGGCGTATAGCAATCAGCCCCAGCATTTT.

V usage is TRBV10-1 and J usage is TRBJ2-7; D may be TRBD2 (7 bases). The CDR3 runs to 15 residues. Germline V gene lookup returns CDR1 WNHNN and CDR2 SYGVQD (reference sequence). The ends were cut back, 7 bases at V and 4 bases at J, with 20 bases in the middle. The CDR3 nucleotides are TGCGCCAGCAAGCCGAGGGAGGGGGATCTTTACGAGCAGTACTTC. Translation: CASKPREGDLYEQYF.

The chain's CDR3 is CASSWRLADGELFF. The CDR3 coding sequence is TGCGCCAGCAGTTGGCGACTAGCTGACGGGGAGCTGTTTTTT. V is TRBV5-1 and J is TRBJ2-2; TRBD2 agrees at 7 bases. The V gene's germline CDR1 is SGHRS and CDR2 YFSETQ. V gave up 5 bases and J gave up 7 bases; unmatched junction bases: 8. The CDR3 has 14 residues.

This clone was detected once. The chain is built from TRBV5-1 and TRBJ2-3; D perhaps matches TRBD1 (5 bases). Germline V gene sequence: CDR1 SGHRS, CDR2 YFSETQ. The V gene lost 2 bases and the J gene lost 0 bases, with 13 bases spanning the gap. This CDR3 spans 16 amino acids. DNA for the CDR3: TGCGCCAGCAGCTTTGACAGACGGCAAAGCACAGATACGCAGTATTTT. This translates into CASSFDRRQSTDTQYF.